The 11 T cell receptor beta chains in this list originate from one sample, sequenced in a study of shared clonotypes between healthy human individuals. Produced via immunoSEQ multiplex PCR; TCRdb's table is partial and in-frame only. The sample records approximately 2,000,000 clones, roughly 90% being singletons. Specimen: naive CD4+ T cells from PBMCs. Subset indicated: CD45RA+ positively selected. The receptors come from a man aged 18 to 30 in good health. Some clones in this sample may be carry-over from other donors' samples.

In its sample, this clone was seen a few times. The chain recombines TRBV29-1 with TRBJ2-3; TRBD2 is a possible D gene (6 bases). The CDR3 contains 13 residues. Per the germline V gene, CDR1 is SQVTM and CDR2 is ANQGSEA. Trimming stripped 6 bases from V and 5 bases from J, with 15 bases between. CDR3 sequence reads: CSVEETREDTQYF. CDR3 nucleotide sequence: TGCAGCGTCGAGGAGACTAGAGAAGATACGCAGTATTTT.

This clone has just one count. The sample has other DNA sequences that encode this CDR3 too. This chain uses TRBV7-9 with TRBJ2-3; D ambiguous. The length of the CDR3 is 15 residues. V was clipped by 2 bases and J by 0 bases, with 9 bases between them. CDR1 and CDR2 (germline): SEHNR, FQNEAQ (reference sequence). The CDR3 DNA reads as TGTGCCAGCAGCTTATCGCGGAGTAGCACAGATACGCAGTATTTT. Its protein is CASSLSRSSTDTQYF. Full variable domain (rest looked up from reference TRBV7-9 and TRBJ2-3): DTGVSQNPRHKITKRGQNVTFRCDPISEHNRLYWYRQTLGQGPEFLTYFQNEAQLEKSRLLSDRFSAERPKGSFSTLEIQRTEQGDSAMYLCASSLSRSSTDTQYFGPGTRLTVL.

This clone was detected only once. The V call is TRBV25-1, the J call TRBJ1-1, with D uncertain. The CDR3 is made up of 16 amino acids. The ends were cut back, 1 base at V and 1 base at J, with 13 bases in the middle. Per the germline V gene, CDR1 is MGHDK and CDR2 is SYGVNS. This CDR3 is CASSESGFRQNTEAFF. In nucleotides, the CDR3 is TGTGCCAGCAGTGAATCGGGATTTCGCCAGAACACTGAAGCTTTCTTT.

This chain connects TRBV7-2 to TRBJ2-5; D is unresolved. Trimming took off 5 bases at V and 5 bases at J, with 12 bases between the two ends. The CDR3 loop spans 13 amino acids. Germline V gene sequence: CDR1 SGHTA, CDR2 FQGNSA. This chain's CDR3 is CASSDRKRETQYF. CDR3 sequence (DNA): TGTGCCAGCAGCGATCGGAAACGTGAGACCCAGTACTTC.

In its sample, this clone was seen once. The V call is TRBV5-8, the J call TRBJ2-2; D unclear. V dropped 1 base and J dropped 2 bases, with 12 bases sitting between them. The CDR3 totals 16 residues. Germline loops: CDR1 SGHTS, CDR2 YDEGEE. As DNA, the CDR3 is TGTGCCAGCAGCTTGTTTCTAGGTCTAAACACCGGGGAGCTGTTTTTT. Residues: CASSLFLGLNTGELFF.

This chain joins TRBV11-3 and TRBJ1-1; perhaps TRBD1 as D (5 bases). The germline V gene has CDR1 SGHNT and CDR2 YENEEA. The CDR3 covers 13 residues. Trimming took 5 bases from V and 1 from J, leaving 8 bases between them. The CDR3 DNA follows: TGTGCCAGCAGCCCGGGGGAGAACACTGAAGCTTTCTTT. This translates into CASSPGENTEAFF.

As DNA, the CDR3 is TGCGCCAGCAGGTATCTAGCGGGAGGGCCCAACGAGCAGTACTTC. It yields the protein CASRYLAGGPNEQYF. This chain joins TRBV5-1 and TRBJ2-7; 12 bases are a match to TRBD2. CDR1 and CDR2 (germline): SGHRS, YFSETQ. The CDR3 is 15 amino acids. The trim removed 5 bases at V and 5 bases at J, leaving 8 bases unmatched.

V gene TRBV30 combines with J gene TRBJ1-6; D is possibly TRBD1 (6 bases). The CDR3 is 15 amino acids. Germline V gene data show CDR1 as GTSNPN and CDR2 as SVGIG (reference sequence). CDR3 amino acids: CAASGGAAHNSPLHF. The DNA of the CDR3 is TGTGCGGCCAGCGGGGGGGCGGCGCATAATTCACCCCTCCACTTT.

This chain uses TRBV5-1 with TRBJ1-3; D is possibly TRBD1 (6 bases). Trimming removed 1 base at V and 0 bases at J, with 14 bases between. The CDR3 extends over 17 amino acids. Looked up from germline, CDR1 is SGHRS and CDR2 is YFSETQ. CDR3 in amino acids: CASSLLGGTGSGNTIYF. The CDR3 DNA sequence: TGCGCCAGCAGCTTGCTAGGGGGTACGGGCTCTGGAAACACCATATATTTT.

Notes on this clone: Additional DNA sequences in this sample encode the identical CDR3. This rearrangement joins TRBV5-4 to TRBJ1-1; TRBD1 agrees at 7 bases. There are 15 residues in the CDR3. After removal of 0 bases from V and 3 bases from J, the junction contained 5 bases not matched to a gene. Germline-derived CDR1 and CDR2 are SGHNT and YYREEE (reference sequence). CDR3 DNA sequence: TGTGCCAGCAGCTTGGGGCAGGGGGGTGACACTGAAGCTTTCTTT. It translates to CASSLGQGGDTEAFF.

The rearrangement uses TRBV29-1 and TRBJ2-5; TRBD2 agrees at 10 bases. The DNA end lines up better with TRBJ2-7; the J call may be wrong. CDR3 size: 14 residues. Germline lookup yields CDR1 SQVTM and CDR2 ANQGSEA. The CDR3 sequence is CSVVGLAGDYEQYF. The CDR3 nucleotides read TGCAGCGTTGTAGGGCTAGCGGGAGACTACGAGCAGTACTTC.